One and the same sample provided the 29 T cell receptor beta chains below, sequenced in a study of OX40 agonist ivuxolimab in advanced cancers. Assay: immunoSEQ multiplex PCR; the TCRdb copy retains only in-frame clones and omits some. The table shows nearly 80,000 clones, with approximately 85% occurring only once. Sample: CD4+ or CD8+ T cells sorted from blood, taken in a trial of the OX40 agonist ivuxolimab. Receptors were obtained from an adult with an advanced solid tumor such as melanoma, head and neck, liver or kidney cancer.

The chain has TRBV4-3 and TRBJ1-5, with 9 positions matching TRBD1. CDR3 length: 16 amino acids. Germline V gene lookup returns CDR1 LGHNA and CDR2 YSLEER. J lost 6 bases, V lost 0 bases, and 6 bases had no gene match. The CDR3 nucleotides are TGCGCCAGCAGCCAAGATTGGGACAGGGTCGGTCAGCCCCAGCATTTT. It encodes CASSQDWDRVGQPQHF.

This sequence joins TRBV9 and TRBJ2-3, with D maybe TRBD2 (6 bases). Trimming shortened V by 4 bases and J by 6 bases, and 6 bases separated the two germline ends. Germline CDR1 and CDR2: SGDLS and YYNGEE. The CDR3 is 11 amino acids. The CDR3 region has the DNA TGTGCCAGCAGCCGGGGGGATACGCAGTATTTT. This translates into CASSRGDTQYF. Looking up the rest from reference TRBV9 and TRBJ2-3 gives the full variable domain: DSGVTQTPKHLITATGQRVTLRCSPRSGDLSVYWYQQSLDQGLQFLIQYYNGEERAKGNILERFSAQQFPDLHSELNLSSLELGDSALYFCASSRGDTQYFGPGTRLTVL.

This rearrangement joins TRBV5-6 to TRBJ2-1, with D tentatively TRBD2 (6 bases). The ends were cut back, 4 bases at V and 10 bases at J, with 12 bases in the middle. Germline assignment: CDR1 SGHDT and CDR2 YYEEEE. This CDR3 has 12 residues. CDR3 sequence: CASSPWGREQFF. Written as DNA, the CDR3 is TGTGCCAGCAGCCCTTGGGGGAGGGAGCAGTTCTTC.

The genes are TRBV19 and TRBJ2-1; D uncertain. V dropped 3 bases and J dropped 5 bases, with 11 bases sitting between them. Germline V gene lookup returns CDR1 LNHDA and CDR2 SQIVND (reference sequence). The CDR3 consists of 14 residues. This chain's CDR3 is CASSINVDNNEQFF. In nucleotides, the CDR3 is TGTGCCAGTAGTATCAATGTGGATAACAATGAGCAGTTCTTC.

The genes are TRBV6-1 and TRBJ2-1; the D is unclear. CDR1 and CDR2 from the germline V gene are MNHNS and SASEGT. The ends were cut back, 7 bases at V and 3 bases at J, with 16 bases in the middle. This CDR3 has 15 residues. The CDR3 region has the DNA TGTGCCAGCACCGAGTCTCGGGTGTTCTACAATGAGCAGTTCTTC. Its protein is CASTESRVFYNEQFF.

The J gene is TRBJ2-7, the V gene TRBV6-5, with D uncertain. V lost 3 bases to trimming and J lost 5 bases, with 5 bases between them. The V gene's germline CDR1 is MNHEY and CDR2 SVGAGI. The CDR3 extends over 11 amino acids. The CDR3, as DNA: TGTGCCAGCAGTTATGGTGACGAGCAGTACTTC. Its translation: CASSYGDEQYF.

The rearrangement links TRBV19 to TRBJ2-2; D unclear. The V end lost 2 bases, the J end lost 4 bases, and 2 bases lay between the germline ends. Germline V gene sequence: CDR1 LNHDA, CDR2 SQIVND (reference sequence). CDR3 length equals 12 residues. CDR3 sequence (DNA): TGTGCCAGTAGTATAATCACCGGGGAGCTGTTTTTT. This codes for CASSIITGELFF.

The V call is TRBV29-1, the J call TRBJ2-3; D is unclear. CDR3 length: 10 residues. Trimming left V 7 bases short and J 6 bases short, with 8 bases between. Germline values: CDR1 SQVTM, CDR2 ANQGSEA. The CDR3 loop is CSEKYDTQYF. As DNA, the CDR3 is TGCAGCGAAAAGTACGATACGCAGTATTTT.

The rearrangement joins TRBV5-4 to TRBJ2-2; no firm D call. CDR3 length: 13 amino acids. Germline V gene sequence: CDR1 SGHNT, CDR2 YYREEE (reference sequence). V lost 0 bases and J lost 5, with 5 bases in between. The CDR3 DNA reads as TGTGCCAGCAGCTTGGACAGAACCGGGGAGCTGTTTTTT. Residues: CASSLDRTGELFF.

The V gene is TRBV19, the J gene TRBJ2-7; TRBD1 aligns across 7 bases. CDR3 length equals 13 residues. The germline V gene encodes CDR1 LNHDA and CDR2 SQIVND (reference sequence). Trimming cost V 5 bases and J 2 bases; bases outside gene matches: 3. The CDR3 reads CASSRGQTYEQYF. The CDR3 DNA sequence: TGTGCCAGTAGTCGGGGACAGACCTACGAGCAGTACTTC.

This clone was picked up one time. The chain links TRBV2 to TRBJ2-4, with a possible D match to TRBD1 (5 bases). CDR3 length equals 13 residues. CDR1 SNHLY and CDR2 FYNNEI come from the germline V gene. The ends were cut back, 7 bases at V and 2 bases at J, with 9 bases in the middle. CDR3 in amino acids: CASMKGTKNIQYF. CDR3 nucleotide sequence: TGTGCCAGCATGAAGGGGACCAAAAACATTCAGTACTTC. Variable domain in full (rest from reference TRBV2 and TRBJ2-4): EPEVTQTPSHQVTQMGQEVILRCVPISNHLYFYWYRQILGQKVEFLVSFYNNEISEKSEIFDDQFSVERPDGSNFTLKIRSTKLEDSAMYFCASMKGTKNIQYFGAGTRLSVL.

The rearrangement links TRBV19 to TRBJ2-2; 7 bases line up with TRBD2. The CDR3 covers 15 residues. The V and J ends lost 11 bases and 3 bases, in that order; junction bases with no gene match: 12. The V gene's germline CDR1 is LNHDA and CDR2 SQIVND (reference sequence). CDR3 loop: CAVLPGAGDTGELFF. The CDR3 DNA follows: TGTGCCGTATTACCCGGGGCGGGGGACACCGGGGAGCTGTTTTTT.

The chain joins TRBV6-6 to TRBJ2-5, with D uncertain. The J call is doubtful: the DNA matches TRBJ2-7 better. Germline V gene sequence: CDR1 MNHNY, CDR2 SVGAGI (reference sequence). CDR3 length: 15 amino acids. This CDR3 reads CASSYSATHAYEQYF. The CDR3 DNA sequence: TGTGCCAGCAGTTACTCGGCAACTCATGCCTACGAGCAGTACTTC.

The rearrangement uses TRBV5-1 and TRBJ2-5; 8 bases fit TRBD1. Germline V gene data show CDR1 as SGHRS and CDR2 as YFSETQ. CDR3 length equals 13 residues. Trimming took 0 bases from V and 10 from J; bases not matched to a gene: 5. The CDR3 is CASSLEATGGQYF. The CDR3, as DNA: TGCGCCAGCAGCTTGGAGGCCACAGGGGGCCAGTACTTC.

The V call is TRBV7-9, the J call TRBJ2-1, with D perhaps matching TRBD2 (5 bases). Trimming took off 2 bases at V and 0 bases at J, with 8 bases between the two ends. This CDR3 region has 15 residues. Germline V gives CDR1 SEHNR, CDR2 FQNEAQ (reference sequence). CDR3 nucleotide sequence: TGTGCCAGCAGCTTACCTGGGAGCTCCTACAATGAGCAGTTCTTC. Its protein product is CASSLPGSSYNEQFF.

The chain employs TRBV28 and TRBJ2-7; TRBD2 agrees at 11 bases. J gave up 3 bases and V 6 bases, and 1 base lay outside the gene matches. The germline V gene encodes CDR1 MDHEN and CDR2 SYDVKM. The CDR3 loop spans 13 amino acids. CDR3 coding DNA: TGTGCCAGCAGGCTAGCGGGGGGCTACGAGCAGTACTTC. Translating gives CASRLAGGYEQYF.

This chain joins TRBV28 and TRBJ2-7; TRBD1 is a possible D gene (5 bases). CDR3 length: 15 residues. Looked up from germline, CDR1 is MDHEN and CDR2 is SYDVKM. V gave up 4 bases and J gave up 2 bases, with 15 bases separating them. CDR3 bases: TGTGCCAGCAGTTCCCAGGACACGAACCCCTACGAGCAGTACTTC. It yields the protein CASSSQDTNPYEQYF.

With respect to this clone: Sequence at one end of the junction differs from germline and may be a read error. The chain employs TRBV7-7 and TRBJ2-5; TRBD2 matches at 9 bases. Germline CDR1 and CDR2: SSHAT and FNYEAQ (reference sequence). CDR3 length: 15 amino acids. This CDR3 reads CASSPHWTSAETQYF. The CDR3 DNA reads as TGTGCTAGCAGCCCCCACTGGACTAGCGCAGAGACCCAGTACTTC.

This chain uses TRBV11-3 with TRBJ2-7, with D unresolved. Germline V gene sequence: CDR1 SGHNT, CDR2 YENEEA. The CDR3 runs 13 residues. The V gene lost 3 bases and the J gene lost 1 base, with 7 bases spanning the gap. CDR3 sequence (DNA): TGTGCCAGCAGCTTCGGTGGATCCTACGAGCAGTACTTC. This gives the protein CASSFGGSYEQYF.

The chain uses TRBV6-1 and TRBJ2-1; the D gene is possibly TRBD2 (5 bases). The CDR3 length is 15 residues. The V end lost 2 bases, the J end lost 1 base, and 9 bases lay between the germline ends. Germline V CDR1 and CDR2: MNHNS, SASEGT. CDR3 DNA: TGTGCCAGCAGTGAATCGACGGGGTCCTACAATGAGCAGTTCTTC. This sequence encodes CASSESTGSYNEQFF.

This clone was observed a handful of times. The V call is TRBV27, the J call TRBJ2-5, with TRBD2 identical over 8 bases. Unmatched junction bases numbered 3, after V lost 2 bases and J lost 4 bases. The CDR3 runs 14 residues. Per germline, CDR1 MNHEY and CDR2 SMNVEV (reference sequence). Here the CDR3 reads CASSLTLAGETQYF. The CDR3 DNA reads TGTGCCAGCAGTTTAACGCTAGCGGGAGAGACCCAGTACTTC.

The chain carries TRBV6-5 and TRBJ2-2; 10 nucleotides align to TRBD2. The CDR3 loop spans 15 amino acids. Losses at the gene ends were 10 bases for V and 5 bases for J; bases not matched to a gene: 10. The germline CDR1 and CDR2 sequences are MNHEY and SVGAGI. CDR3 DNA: TGTGCCACCCTTCCTCCTAGCGGGGGAACCGGGGAGCTGTTTTTT. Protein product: CATLPPSGGTGELFF.

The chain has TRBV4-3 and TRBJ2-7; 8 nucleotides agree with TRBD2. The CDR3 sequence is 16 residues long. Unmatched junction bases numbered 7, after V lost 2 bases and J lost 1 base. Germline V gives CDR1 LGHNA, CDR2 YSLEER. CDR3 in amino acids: CASSQSTSGSSYEQYF. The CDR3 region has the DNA TGCGCCAGCAGCCAATCTACGAGCGGGAGTTCCTACGAGCAGTACTTC.

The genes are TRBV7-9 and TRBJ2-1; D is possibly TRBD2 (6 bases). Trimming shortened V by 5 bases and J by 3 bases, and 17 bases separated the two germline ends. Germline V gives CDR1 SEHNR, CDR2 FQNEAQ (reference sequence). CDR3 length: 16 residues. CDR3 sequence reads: CASSPDSGSIYNEQFF. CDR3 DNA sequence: TGTGCCAGCAGCCCCGATAGCGGATCGATCTACAATGAGCAGTTCTTC.

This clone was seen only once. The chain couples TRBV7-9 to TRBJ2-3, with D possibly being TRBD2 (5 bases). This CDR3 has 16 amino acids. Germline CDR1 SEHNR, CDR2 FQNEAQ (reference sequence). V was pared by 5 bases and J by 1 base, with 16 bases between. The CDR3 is CASSADSGLGTDTQYF. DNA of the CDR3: TGTGCCAGCAGCGCGGACTCGGGCCTGGGCACAGATACGCAGTATTTT.

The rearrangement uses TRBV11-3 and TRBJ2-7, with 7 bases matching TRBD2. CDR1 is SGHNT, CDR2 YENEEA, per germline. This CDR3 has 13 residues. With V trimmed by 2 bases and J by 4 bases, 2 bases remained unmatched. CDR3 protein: CASSLLGGYEQYF. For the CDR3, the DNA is TGTGCCAGCAGCTTACTGGGAGGGTACGAGCAGTACTTC.

The CDR3 nucleotides read TGTGCCAGCAGTGATCAGAGCACAGATACGCAGTATTTT. Translated: CASSDQSTDTQYF. V usage is TRBV27 and J usage is TRBJ2-3; D unclear. The CDR3 contains 13 residues. Trimming removed 5 bases at V and 0 bases at J, with 6 bases between. Germline CDR1 reads MNHEY; CDR2 reads SMNVEV (reference sequence).

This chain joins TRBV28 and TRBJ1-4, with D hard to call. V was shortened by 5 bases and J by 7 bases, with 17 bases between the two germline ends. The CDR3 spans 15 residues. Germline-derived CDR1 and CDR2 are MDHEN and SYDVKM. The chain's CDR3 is CASSPYNTEGEKLFF. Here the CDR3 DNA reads TGTGCCAGCAGTCCTTATAATACGGAGGGTGAAAAACTGTTTTTT.

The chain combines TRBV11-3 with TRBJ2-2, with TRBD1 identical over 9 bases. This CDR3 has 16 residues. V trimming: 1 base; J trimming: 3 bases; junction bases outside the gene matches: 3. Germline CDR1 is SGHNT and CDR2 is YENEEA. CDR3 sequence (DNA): TGTGCCAGCAGCTTAGCAGGGACAGGGCACACCGGGGAGCTGTTTTTT. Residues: CASSLAGTGHTGELFF.